Presented here are 14 T cell receptor beta chains from one specimen sequenced in a study of blood T cell repertoires in COVID-19. Sequencing was performed with immunoSEQ multiplex PCR; in TCRdb, only in-frame clones are kept and a portion is missing. The data show around 70,000 clones, with 70% to 90% seen just once and approximately 4.4% held by the top ten. Sequencing was done on a sample of peripheral blood. These receptors originate from a woman of 80 years or more with active or convalescent COVID-19.

V usage is TRBV5-1 and J usage is TRBJ2-3; no reliable D call. Trimming cost V 4 bases and J 4 bases, with 7 bases left between them. The length of the CDR3 is 12 residues. In germline, CDR1 is SGHRS, CDR2 YFSETQ. This CDR3 is CASSPVADTQYF. The CDR3 DNA follows: TGCGCCAGCAGCCCGGTTGCAGATACGCAGTATTTT.

This clone showed up just once. V gene TRBV28 combines with J gene TRBJ2-1, with 7 bases lining up with TRBD1. This CDR3 region has 16 residues. The V gene end was trimmed by 6 bases and the J gene end by 1 base; junction bases not matched to a gene: 9. The germline V gene has CDR1 MDHEN and CDR2 SYDVKM. The CDR3 DNA reads TGTGCCAGCAGCTCGGGACAGAAGCTATCCTACAATGAGCAGTTCTTC. Its protein product is CASSSGQKLSYNEQFF. The entire variable domain, with the rest obtained from reference TRBV28 and TRBJ2-1, is as follows: DVKVTQSSRYLVKRTGEKVFLECVQDMDHENMFWYRQDPGLGLRLIYFSYDVKMKEKGDIPEGYSVSREKKERFSLILESASTNQTSMYLCASSSGQKLSYNEQFFGPGTRLTVL.

J is TRBJ2-2 and V is TRBV29-1; 10 bases are shared with TRBD1. Germline values: CDR1 SQVTM, CDR2 ANQGSEA. The CDR3 covers 15 residues. Trimming cost V 6 bases and J 6 bases; bases outside gene matches: 10. In DNA, the CDR3 is TGCAGCGTGGGACAGGGGAGGTTGGGCGCCGGGGAGCTGTTTTTT. It specifies CSVGQGRLGAGELFF.

This clone is labeled medium-sized (0.01 to 0.1%). The J gene is TRBJ1-2, the V gene TRBV7-9; 8 nucleotides line up with TRBD1. This CDR3 spans 15 amino acids. V gave up 4 bases and J gave up 1 base; unmatched junction bases: 5. The germline gives CDR1 SEHNR, CDR2 FQNEAQ (reference sequence). The CDR3 sequence is CASSSADRGNYGYTF. CDR3 coding DNA: TGTGCCAGCAGCTCAGCTGACAGGGGTAACTATGGCTACACCTTC.

The gene calls are TRBV15 and TRBJ1-2; D is perhaps TRBD1 (6 bases). V was cut by 0 bases and J by 3 bases, with 11 bases left in between. The germline CDR1 and CDR2 sequences are LNHNV and YYDKDF (reference sequence). CDR3 size: 15 residues. CDR3 sequence: CATSRDRAGDYGYTF. The DNA for the CDR3 is TGTGCCACCAGCAGAGATAGGGCAGGGGACTATGGCTACACCTTC.

This clone has ten or more counts. The V gene is TRBV30, the J gene TRBJ2-1; 8 bases match TRBD1. The V gene's germline CDR1 is GTSNPN and CDR2 SVGIG (reference sequence). CDR3 length equals 13 residues. Trimming took 2 bases from V and 11 from J; bases not matched to a gene: 8. In DNA, the CDR3 is TGTGCCTGGAGTCCGGAGACAGGGGAGAAGCAGTTCTTC. It yields the protein CAWSPETGEKQFF. The variable domain in full, with the rest retrieved from reference TRBV30 and TRBJ2-1, is SQTIHQWPATLVQPVGSPLSLECTVEGTSNPNLYWYRQAAGRGLQLLFYSVGIGQISSEVPQNLSASRPQDRQFILSSKKLLLSDSGFYLCAWSPETGEKQFFGPGTRLTVL.

This clone has just a few counts. The chain links TRBV12-5 to TRBJ1-1; D possibly corresponds to TRBD1 (6 bases). CDR3 length: 12 amino acids. Germline V CDR1 and CDR2: LGHNT, FRNRAP. The germline V and J ends were trimmed by 6 bases and 12 bases, with 17 bases remaining between them. The CDR3 loop reads CASGADRLGSFF. The CDR3 bases are TGTGCTAGTGGCGCCGACAGGTTGGGGTCTTTCTTT.

V and J are TRBV30 and TRBJ2-7; TRBD2 matches at 7 bases. This CDR3 is built from 13 residues. V was pared by 4 bases and J by 3 bases, with 6 bases of the junction left unmatched. Germline lookup yields CDR1 GTSNPN and CDR2 SVGIG (reference sequence). The DNA of the CDR3 is TGTGCCTGGAAATACGGGGGGAGCTACGAGCAGTACTTC. It encodes CAWKYGGSYEQYF.

The table lists this clone with a count of one. This chain uses TRBV30 with TRBJ2-7; a weak D match, TRBD1 (6 bases). CDR3 size: 14 residues. V was pared by 0 bases and J by 7 bases, with 16 bases between. Germline V gene sequence: CDR1 GTSNPN, CDR2 SVGIG (reference sequence). Here the CDR3 DNA reads TGTGCCTGGAGTGTTAGCCGGGCGAGGGGGGAGCAGTACTTC. It codes for CAWSVSRARGEQYF.

J is TRBJ2-3 and V is TRBV2, with TRBD2 matching 7 bases. The CDR3 is 18 residues long. The ends lost 7 bases at V and 2 bases at J; junction bases unmatched: 18. Per the germline V gene, CDR1 is SNHLY and CDR2 is FYNNEI. CDR3 sequence reads: CASTRTSGANFYTDTQYF. The CDR3 DNA sequence: TGTGCCAGCACTAGAACCAGCGGGGCTAACTTTTACACAGATACGCAGTATTTT. The entire variable domain, with the rest obtained from reference TRBV2 and TRBJ2-3, is as follows: EPEVTQTPSHQVTQMGQEVILRCVPISNHLYFYWYRQILGQKVEFLVSFYNNEISEKSEIFDDQFSVERPDGSNFTLKIRSTKLEDSAMYFCASTRTSGANFYTDTQYFGPGTRLTVL.

This clone has a single count. The chain employs TRBV12-3 or TRBV12-4 and TRBJ2-4; TRBD2 is a possible D gene (6 bases). This CDR3 region has 13 residues. The V end was cut by 1 base, the J end by 7 bases, with 8 bases between. The DNA of the CDR3 is TGTGCCAGCAGTTTAGGACTAGTCAACATTCAGTACTTC. It translates to CASSLGLVNIQYF.

The chain has TRBV19 and TRBJ2-3; 7 bases agree with TRBD2. V shed 6 bases, J shed 4 bases, and the junction held 13 bases outside the gene matches. Per germline, CDR1 LNHDA and CDR2 SQIVND (reference sequence). The CDR3 has 16 residues. CDR3 amino acids: CASSRIGAGVADTQYF. In DNA, the CDR3 is TGTGCCAGTAGCCGTATCGGCGCGGGAGTGGCAGATACGCAGTATTTT.

The chain links TRBV3-1 (or the pseudogene TRBV3-2) to TRBJ2-7; 7 bases align to TRBD2. Germline CDR1 and CDR2: LGHDT and YNNKEL (reference sequence). Trimming at V came to 1 base and at J to 6 bases, leaving 6 bases not matched to a gene. CDR3 size: 14 residues. The CDR3 DNA sequence: TGTGCCAGCAGCCAAGCCGGGAGGAGGGCCGAGCAGTACTTC. Translated: CASSQAGRRAEQYF.

The chain combines TRBV7-2 with TRBJ2-7; unclear D gene. Germline assignment: CDR1 SGHTA and CDR2 FQGNSA. Trimming shortened V by 2 bases and J by 2 bases, and 7 bases separated the two germline ends. CDR3 length: 13 residues. This CDR3 is CASSLSKTYEQYF. CDR3 DNA: TGTGCCAGCAGCTTATCAAAAACCTACGAGCAGTACTTC.